A single sample is the source of the 18 T cell receptor beta chains below, sequenced in a study of cytomegalovirus exposure and HLA in healthy donors. It was with 60 Vbeta and 13 Jbeta primers that the PCR ran. The table came from immunoSEQ multiplex PCR; TCRdb's copy has only in-frame clones and leaves some out. The repertoire consists of some 150,000 clones, with about two thirds occurring once and the leading ten covering almost 4.5%. Input material: PBMCs. Receptors were obtained from a man aged 55 to 70 in good health and CMV-seronegative.

This clone was counted a few times. The rearrangement uses TRBV5-6 and TRBJ2-6; 9 bases match TRBD2. Trimming took 2 bases from V and 0 from J; bases not matched to a gene: 6. The CDR3 sequence is 18 residues long. Germline assignment: CDR1 SGHDT and CDR2 YYEEEE. CDR3 amino acids: CASSLPLAGDSGANVLTF. CDR3 nucleotides: TGTGCCAGCAGCTTACCACTAGCGGGTGACTCTGGGGCCAACGTCCTGACTTTC.

The genes are TRBV7-9 and TRBJ1-1, with 10 bases identical to TRBD1. Germline V gene sequence: CDR1 SEHNR, CDR2 FQNEAQ (reference sequence). CDR3 length equals 15 residues. V lost 1 base, J lost 5 bases, and 4 bases stayed unmatched. The CDR3 nucleotides read TGTGCCAGCAGCTTAGGGGGACAGGGGAGGACTGAAGCTTTCTTT. Translated: CASSLGGQGRTEAFF.

Written as DNA, the CDR3 is TGTGCCAGCAGTTCCTCGGGACAGGTCACCTATGGCTACACCTTC. It yields the protein CASSSSGQVTYGYTF. The V gene is TRBV6-5, the J gene TRBJ1-2; 8 bases line up with TRBD1. Per the germline V gene, CDR1 is MNHEY and CDR2 is SVGAGI. The CDR3 runs to 15 residues. V was clipped by 4 bases and J by 4 bases; unmatched bases: 8.

This clone was found a few times. The chain employs TRBV5-1 and TRBJ2-2, with 13 bases fitting TRBD2. Germline assignment: CDR1 SGHRS and CDR2 YFSETQ. The ends lost 2 bases at V and 6 bases at J; junction bases unmatched: 7. The length of the CDR3 is 17 residues. The CDR3 region is CASSLLLAGGSAGELFF. DNA of the CDR3: TGCGCCAGCAGCTTACTACTAGCGGGAGGGAGCGCCGGGGAGCTGTTTTTT.

This clone has a handful of counts. The rearrangement uses TRBV7-3 and TRBJ1-1, with a possible D match to TRBD1 (6 bases). Germline values: CDR1 SGHTA, CDR2 FQGTGA. CDR3 size: 13 residues. Trimming took off 5 bases at V and 2 bases at J, with 9 bases between the two ends. This CDR3 reads CASSTDRNTEAFF. The CDR3 bases are TGTGCCAGCAGCACGGACAGAAACACTGAAGCTTTCTTT.

This rearrangement joins TRBV6-1 to TRBJ1-2, with 8 bases matching TRBD1. V trimming: 7 bases; J trimming: 5 bases; junction bases outside the gene matches: 12. This CDR3 is 15 amino acids long. Germline V gives CDR1 MNHNS, CDR2 SASEGT. CDR3 sequence: CASTPGAGGRYGYTF. As DNA, the CDR3 is TGTGCCAGCACCCCAGGGGCAGGGGGCAGGTATGGCTACACCTTC.

The V call is TRBV6-1, the J call TRBJ1-3; the match to TRBD1 covers 8 bases. Germline CDR1 reads MNHNS; CDR2 reads SASEGT. V dropped 9 bases and J dropped 0; count of bases not matched to a gene: 7. This CDR3 is built from 15 residues. In DNA form, the CDR3 reads TGTGCCAGTACGAAAGGACAGGGCTCTGGAAACACCATATATTTT. Translating it yields CASTKGQGSGNTIYF.

The chain couples TRBV30 to TRBJ2-7, with D possibly being TRBD1 (6 bases). Trimming shortened V by 1 base and J by 0 bases, and 7 bases separated the two germline ends. Germline V gene lookup returns CDR1 GTSNPN and CDR2 SVGIG (reference sequence). This CDR3 is 13 amino acids long. CDR3 nucleotides: TGTGCCTGGAGTGCAGGGGTCTCCTACGAGCAGTACTTC. Its protein is CAWSAGVSYEQYF. Variable domain in full (rest from reference TRBV30 and TRBJ2-7): SQTIHQWPATLVQPVGSPLSLECTVEGTSNPNLYWYRQAAGRGLQLLFYSVGIGQISSEVPQNLSASRPQDRQFILSSKKLLLSDSGFYLCAWSAGVSYEQYFGPGTRLTVT.

This clone was seen more than once but under ten times. The rearrangement joins TRBV12-5 to TRBJ1-2, with D possibly TRBD1 on 6 matching bases. This CDR3 is built from 15 residues. Germline V gives CDR1 LGHNT, CDR2 FRNRAP. Between the trimmed V and J ends, which lost 3 bases and 6 bases, there was a span of 17 bases. CDR3 bases: TGTGCTAGTGGTTTCTGGGGGCCCCATTGTGATGGCTACACCTTC. Translated: CASGFWGPHCDGYTF.

V usage is TRBV14 and J usage is TRBJ2-4; 7 bases agree with TRBD1. The CDR3 extends over 16 amino acids. CDR1 is SGHDN and CDR2 is FVKESK in the germline V gene. Unmatched junction bases numbered 8, after V lost 4 bases and J lost 2 bases. The CDR3 DNA reads TGTGCCAGCAGCCCAGATCCTAGGGGGCCCAAAAACATTCAGTACTTC. It translates to CASSPDPRGPKNIQYF.

The gene calls are TRBV19 and TRBJ1-6; 9 nucleotides match TRBD1. CDR3 size: 15 residues. From germline, CDR1 is LNHDA and CDR2 SQIVND (reference sequence). V was clipped by 2 bases and J by 7 bases; unmatched bases: 3. The CDR3 reads CASSIQDRGNSPLHF. The CDR3 coding sequence is TGTGCCAGTAGTATACAGGACAGGGGCAATTCACCCCTCCACTTT.

The chain uses TRBV28 and TRBJ2-3; TRBD1 matches 8 bases. The CDR3 runs to 16 residues. Germline CDR1 is MDHEN and CDR2 is SYDVKM. The V and J ends lost 6 bases and 6 bases, in that order; junction bases with no gene match: 14. CDR3 coding DNA: TGTGCCAGCAGGTCAGGGAACAGGGGGAAAACGGATACGCAGTATTTT. Its protein is CASRSGNRGKTDTQYF. Using reference TRBV28 and TRBJ2-3 for the parts outside the CDR3, the full variable domain is DVKVTQSSRYLVKRTGEKVFLECVQDMDHENMFWYRQDPGLGLRLIYFSYDVKMKEKGDIPEGYSVSREKKERFSLILESASTNQTSMYLCASRSGNRGKTDTQYFGPGTRLTVL.

This sequence joins TRBV9 and TRBJ1-1; no clear D. CDR3 length: 15 amino acids. V lost 0 bases to trimming and J lost 0 bases, with 9 bases between them. CDR1 is SGDLS, CDR2 YYNGEE, per germline. CDR3 protein: CASSVVGSLNTEAFF. CDR3 sequence (DNA): TGTGCCAGCAGCGTAGTGGGCAGCCTGAACACTGAAGCTTTCTTT.

J is TRBJ1-5 and V is TRBV6-6; weak D call: TRBD1 (6 bases). There are 16 residues in the CDR3. Deletions cut 2 bases from V and 4 bases from J, with 15 bases between. Germline lookup yields CDR1 MNHNY and CDR2 SVGAGI (reference sequence). CDR3 nucleotides: TGTGCCAGCAGTTACACCCTAGACAGGAGTAATCAGCCCCAGCATTTT. It specifies CASSYTLDRSNQPQHF.

This clone has more than one count but fewer than ten. V is TRBV9 and J is TRBJ2-1, with 10 nucleotides matching TRBD2. The CDR3 loop spans 15 amino acids. Germline V gene data show CDR1 as SGDLS and CDR2 as YYNGEE. V lost 2 bases, J lost 6 bases, and 5 bases stayed unmatched. The CDR3 DNA reads as TGTGCCAGCAGCGTTACTAGCGGGACTCGCAATGAGCAGTTCTTC. The encoded protein is CASSVTSGTRNEQFF.

The rearrangement links TRBV19 to TRBJ1-5, with D maybe TRBD1 (6 bases). The V gene lost 7 bases and the J gene lost 6 bases, with 25 bases spanning the gap. The CDR3 is 17 residues long. The germline V gene encodes CDR1 LNHDA and CDR2 SQIVND (reference sequence). The CDR3 bases are TGTGCCAGTATCGCGGCGGGGGGCCAAGTGGTAAGTCAGCCCCAGCATTTT. Encoded protein: CASIAAGGQVVSQPQHF.

The chain joins TRBV5-1 to TRBJ1-3, with D possibly being TRBD1 (6 bases). Germline-derived CDR1 and CDR2 are SGHRS and YFSETQ. The CDR3 totals 15 residues. The V end was cut by 0 bases, the J end by 0 bases, with 7 bases between. The CDR3 coding sequence is TGCGCCAGCAGCTTGGACAGGGCCTCTGGAAACACCATATATTTT. It is translated as CASSLDRASGNTIYF.

The J gene is TRBJ2-7, the V gene TRBV5-6; 7 positions agree with TRBD2. The CDR3 has 16 residues. J was trimmed by 2 bases and V by 3 bases; bases with no gene match: 11. The germline V gene has CDR1 SGHDT and CDR2 YYEEEE. The CDR3 region is CASSSLGLEVAYEQYF. CDR3 coding DNA: TGTGCCAGCAGCTCCCTCGGACTAGAGGTTGCCTACGAGCAGTACTTC.